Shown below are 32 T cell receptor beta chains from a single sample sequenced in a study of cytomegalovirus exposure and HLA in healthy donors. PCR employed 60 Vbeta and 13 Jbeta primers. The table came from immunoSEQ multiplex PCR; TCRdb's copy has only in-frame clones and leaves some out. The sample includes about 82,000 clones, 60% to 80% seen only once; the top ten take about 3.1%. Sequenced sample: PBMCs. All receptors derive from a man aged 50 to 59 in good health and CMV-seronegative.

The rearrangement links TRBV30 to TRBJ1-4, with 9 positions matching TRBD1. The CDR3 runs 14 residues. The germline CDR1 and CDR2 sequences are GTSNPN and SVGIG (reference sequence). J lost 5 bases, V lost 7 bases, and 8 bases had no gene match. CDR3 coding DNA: TGTGCCTCATTCGGGGGACAGGGAAATGAAAAACTGTTTTTT. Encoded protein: CASFGGQGNEKLFF.

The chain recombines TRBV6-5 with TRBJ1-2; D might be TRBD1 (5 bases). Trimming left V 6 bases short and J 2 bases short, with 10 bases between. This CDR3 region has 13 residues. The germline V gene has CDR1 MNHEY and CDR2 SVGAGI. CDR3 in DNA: TGTGCCAGCAGCCAGGGTTCGAACTATGGCTACACCTTC. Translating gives CASSQGSNYGYTF.

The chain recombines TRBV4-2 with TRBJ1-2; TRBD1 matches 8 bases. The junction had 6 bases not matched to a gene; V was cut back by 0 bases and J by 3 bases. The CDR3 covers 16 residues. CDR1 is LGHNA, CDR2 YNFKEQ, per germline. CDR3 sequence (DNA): TGTGCCAGCAGCCAAGAGTGGGGACAGGCGGACTATGGCTACACCTTC. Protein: CASSQEWGQADYGYTF.

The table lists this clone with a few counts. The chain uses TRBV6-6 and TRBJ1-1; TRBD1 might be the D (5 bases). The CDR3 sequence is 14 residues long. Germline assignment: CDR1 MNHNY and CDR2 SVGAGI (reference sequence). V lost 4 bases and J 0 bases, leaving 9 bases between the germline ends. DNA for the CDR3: TGTGCCAGCAGTTTGCGACAGCTGAACACTGAAGCTTTCTTT. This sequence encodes CASSLRQLNTEAFF.

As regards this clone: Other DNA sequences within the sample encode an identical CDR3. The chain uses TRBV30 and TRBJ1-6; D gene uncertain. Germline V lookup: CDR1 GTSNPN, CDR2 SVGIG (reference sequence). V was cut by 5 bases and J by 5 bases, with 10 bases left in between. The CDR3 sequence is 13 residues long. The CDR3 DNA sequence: TGTGCCTGGGGACTCATGAATAATTCACCCCTCCACTTT. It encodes CAWGLMNNSPLHF.

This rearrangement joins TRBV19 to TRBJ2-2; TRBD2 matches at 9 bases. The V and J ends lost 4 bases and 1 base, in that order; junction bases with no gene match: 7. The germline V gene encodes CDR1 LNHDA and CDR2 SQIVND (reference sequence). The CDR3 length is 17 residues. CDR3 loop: CASSKASGGRNTGELFF. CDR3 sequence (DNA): TGTGCCAGTAGTAAGGCGAGCGGGGGGCGGAACACCGGGGAGCTGTTTTTT.

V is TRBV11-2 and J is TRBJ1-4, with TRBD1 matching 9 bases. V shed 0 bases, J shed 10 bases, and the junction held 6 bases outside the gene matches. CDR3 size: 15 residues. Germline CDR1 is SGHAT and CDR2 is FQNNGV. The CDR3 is CASSLEGQGLGKLFF. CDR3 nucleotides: TGTGCCAGCAGCTTAGAGGGACAGGGACTAGGAAAACTGTTTTTT.

The CDR3 DNA is TGTGCCAGTAGTGCGGGACTAGCGGGGGGGACCGGGGCCAACGTCCTGACTTTC. Translating it yields CASSAGLAGGTGANVLTF. V is TRBV19 and J is TRBJ2-6; 16 nucleotides align to TRBD2. CDR3 size: 18 residues. The germline V gene encodes CDR1 LNHDA and CDR2 SQIVND (reference sequence). V lost 5 bases and J lost 4; bases outside the gene matches: 5.

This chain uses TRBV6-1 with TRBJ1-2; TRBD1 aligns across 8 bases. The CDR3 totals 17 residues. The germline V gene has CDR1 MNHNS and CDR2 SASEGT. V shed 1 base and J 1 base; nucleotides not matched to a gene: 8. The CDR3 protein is CASSEVPRDRGNYGYTF. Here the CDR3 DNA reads TGTGCCAGCAGTGAAGTCCCACGCGACAGGGGTAACTATGGCTACACCTTC.

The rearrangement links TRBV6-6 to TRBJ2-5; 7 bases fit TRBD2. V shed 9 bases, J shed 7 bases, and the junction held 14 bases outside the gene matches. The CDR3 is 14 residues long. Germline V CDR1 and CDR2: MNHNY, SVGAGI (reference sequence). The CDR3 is CASTTPGGSRTQYF. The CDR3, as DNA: TGTGCCAGTACGACCCCCGGGGGGTCGCGGACCCAGTACTTC.

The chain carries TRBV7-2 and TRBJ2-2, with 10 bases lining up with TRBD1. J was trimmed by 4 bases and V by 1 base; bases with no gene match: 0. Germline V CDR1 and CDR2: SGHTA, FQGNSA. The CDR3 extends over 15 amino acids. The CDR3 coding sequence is TGTGCCAGCAGCTTAGGGGACAGGGGCACCGGGGAGCTGTTTTTT. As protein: CASSLGDRGTGELFF. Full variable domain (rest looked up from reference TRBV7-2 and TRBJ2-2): GAGVSQSPSNKVTEKGKDVELRCDPISGHTALYWYRQSLGQGLEFLIYFQGNSAPDKSGLPSDRFSAERTGGSVSTLTIQRTQQEDSAVYLCASSLGDRGTGELFFGEGSRLTVL.

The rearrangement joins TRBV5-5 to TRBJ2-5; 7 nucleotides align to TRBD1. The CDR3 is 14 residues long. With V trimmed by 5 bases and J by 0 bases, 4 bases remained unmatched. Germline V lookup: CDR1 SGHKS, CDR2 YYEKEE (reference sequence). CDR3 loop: CASRRQGNQETQYF. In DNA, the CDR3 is TGTGCCAGCAGACGACAGGGAAACCAAGAGACCCAGTACTTC.

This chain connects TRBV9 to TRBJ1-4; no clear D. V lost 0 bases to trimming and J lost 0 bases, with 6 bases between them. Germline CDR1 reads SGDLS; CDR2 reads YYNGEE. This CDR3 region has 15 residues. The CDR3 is CASSVAPATNEKLFF. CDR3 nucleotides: TGTGCCAGCAGCGTAGCGCCGGCAACTAATGAAAAACTGTTTTTT.

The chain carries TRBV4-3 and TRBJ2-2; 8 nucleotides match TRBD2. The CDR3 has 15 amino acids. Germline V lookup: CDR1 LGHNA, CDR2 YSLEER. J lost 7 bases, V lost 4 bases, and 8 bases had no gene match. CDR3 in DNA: TGCGCCAGCAGCCTCACGGGGGGGCAGGGCGGGGAGCTGTTTTTT. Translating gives CASSLTGGQGGELFF.

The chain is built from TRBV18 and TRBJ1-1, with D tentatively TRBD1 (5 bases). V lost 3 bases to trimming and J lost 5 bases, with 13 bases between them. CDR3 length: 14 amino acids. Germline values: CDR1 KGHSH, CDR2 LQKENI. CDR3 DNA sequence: TGTGCCAGCTCACCCGGGGGTGGGGGGACTGAAGCTTTCTTT. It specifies CASSPGGGGTEAFF.

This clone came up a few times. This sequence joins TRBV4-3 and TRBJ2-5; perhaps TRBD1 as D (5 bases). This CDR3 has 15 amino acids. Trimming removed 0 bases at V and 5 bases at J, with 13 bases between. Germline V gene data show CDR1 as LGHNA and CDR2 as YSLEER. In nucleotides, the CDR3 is TGCGCCAGCAGCCAAGATGGGTGGGGCCCGGAGACCCAGTACTTC. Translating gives CASSQDGWGPETQYF.

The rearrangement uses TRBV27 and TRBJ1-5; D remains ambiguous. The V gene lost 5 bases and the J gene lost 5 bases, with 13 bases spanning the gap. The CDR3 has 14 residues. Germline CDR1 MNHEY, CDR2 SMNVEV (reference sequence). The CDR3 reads CASSNRGLDQPQHF. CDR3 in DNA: TGTGCCAGCAGTAATCGGGGTTTGGATCAGCCCCAGCATTTT.

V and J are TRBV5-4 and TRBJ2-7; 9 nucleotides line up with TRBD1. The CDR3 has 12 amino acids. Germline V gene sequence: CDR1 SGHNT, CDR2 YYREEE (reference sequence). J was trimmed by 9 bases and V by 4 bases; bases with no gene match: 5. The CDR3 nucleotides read TGTGCCAGCAGCCTGGGACAGGGAGGGCAGTACTTC. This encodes CASSLGQGGQYF.

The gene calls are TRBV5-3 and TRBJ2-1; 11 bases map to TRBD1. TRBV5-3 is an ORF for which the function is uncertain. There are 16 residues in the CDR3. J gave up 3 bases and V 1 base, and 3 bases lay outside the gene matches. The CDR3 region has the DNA TGTGCCAGAAGCTTGTCCGGGACAGGGGGCTACAATGAGCAGTTCTTC. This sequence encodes CARSLSGTGGYNEQFF.

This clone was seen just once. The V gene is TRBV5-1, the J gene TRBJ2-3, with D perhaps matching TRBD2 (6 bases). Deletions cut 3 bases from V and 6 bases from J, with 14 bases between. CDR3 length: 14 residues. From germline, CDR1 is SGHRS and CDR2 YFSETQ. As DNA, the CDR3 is TGCGCCAGCAGCTCAGGGTCGGAGGGGGATACGCAGTATTTT. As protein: CASSSGSEGDTQYF.

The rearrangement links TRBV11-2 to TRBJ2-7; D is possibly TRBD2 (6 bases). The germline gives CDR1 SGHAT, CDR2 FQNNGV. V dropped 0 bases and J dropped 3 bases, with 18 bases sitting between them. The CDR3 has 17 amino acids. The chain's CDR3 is CASSLDSGVERSYEQYF. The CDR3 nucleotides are TGTGCCAGCAGCTTAGATTCGGGGGTCGAGAGGAGCTACGAGCAGTACTTC.

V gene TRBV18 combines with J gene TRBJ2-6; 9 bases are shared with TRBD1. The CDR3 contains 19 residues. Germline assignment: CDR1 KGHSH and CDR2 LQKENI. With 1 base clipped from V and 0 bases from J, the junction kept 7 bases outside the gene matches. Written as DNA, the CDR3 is TGTGCCAGCTCACCACGGACAGGGGCGAGGGGCTCTGGGGCCAACGTCCTGACTTTC. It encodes CASSPRTGARGSGANVLTF.

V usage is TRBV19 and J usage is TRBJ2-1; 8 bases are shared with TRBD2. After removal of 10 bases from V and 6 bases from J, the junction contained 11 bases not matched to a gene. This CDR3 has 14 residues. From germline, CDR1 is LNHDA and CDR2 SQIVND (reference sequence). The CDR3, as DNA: TGTGCCACACAACGGGGGGGGGTGGGCAATGAGCAGTTCTTC. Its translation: CATQRGGVGNEQFF.

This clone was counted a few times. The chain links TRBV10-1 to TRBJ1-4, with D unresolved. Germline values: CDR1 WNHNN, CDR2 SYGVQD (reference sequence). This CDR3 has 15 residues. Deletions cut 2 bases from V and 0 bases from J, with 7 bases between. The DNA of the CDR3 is TGCGCCAGCAGTGAGGGGAGTTCAACTAATGAAAAACTGTTTTTT. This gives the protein CASSEGSSTNEKLFF.

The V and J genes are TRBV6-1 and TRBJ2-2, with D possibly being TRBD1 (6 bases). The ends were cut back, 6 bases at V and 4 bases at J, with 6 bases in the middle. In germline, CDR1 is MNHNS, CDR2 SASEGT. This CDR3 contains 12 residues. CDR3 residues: CASRGGTGELFF. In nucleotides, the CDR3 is TGTGCCAGCAGAGGGGGCACCGGGGAGCTGTTTTTT.

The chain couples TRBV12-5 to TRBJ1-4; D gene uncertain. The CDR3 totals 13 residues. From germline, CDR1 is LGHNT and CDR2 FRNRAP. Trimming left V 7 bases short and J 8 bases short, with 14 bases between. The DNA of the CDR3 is TGTGCTAGTGCCCACGGAGGCGGGGAAAAACTGTTTTTT. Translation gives CASAHGGGEKLFF.

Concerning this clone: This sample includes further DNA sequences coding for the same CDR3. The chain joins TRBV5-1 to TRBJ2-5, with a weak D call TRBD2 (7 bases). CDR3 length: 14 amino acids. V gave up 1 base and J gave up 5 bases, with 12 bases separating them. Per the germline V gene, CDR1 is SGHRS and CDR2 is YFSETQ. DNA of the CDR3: TGCGCCAGCAGCTTGTCGGGGGGCGGGGAGACCCAGTACTTC. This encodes CASSLSGGGETQYF.

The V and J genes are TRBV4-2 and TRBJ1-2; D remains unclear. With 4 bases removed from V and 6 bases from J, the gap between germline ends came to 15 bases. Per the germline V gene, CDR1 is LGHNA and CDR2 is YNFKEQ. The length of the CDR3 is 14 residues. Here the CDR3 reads CASSRRNGRDGYTF. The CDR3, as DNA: TGTGCCAGCAGCCGGAGGAATGGGAGGGATGGCTACACCTTC.

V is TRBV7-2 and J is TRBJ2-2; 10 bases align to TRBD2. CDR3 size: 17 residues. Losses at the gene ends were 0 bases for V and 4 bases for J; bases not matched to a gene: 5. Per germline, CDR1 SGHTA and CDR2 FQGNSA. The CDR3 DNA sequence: TGTGCCAGCAGCTTAGCGGTAGCGGGGGGAGGCACCGGGGAGCTGTTTTTT. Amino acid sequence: CASSLAVAGGGTGELFF.

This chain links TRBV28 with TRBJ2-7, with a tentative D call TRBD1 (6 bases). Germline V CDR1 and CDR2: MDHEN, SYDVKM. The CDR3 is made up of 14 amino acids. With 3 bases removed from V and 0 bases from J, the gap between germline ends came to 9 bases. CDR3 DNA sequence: TGTGCCAGCAGTTTGGGGGCAGACTCCTACGAGCAGTACTTC. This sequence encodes CASSLGADSYEQYF.

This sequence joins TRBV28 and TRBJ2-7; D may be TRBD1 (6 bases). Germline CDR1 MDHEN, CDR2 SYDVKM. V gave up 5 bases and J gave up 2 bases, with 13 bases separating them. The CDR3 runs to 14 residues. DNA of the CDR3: TGTGCCAGCAGTCCGAGGGACAAGACCTACGAGCAGTACTTC. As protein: CASSPRDKTYEQYF.

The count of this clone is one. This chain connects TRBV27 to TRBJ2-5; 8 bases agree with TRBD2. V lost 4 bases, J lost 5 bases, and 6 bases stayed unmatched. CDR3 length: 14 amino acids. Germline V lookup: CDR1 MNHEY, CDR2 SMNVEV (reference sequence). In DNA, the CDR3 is TGTGCCAGCAGTTCCATGGCTAGCGGGGAGACCCAGTACTTC. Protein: CASSSMASGETQYF.